This record covers a single T cell receptor (beta chain). Its antigen is not known. The sample is drawn from a study of vaccination and CD4 T cells after COVID-19. As for the study in general: Investigators drew the post-COVID samples a median roughly 98 days after diagnosis, with a range of 35 to 161. Samples were taken after vaccination, a median of approximately 70 days after dose two, with a range of 14 to 241.

Germline-derived CDR1 and CDR2 are SQVTM and ANQGSEA. The CDR3 consists of 13 residues. The V end was cut by 0 bases, the J end by 6 bases, with 12 bases between. Documented treatment: roughly 10-day PBMC culture with coronavirus spike peptide pools or control peptides (ViraFEST assay). Around 2.1 million PBMCs went into each well for culture with about 9.5 IU/ml IL-2 and 7.5 to 10 ug/ml peptide pools. The authors isolated CD4+ T cells by negative selection after more than nine days of culture. CD4+ T cells that had been cultured provided DNA sequenced with the Oncomine TCR Beta short-read assay. TCRdb independently ran MiXCR on the PCR reads; one entry per CDR3 protein. Among 10,000 or so distinct CDR3 sequences listed, about 50% were seen once.

The source of this sequence is a human donor who had recovered from COVID-19. The sample taken for sequencing was CD4+ T cells from blood, cultured in vitro. J is TRBJ2-7 and V is TRBV29-1; D possibly corresponds to TRBD1 (5 bases). CDR3 DNA: TGCAGCGTTGAAGAAGGGGCTGCAGGCGAGCAGTACTTC. Encoded protein: CSVEEGAAGEQYF.